Detailed here is one TCR beta chain. Stated time point: baseline, week 1 (first vaccination visit). Treatment indicated: pre-vaccination baseline after standard-of-care therapy. These data originate in a study of a mutant IDH1 vaccine in newly diagnosed glioma. Study as a whole: The sex distribution of treated patients was approximately 62% male and about 38% female, with a mean age of roughly 40 years.

Germline loops: CDR1 SNHLY, CDR2 FYNNEI. This CDR3 is 13 amino acids long. Trimming stripped 6 bases from V and 5 bases from J, with 13 bases between. Assay: immunoSEQ multiplex PCR; the TCRdb copy retains only in-frame clones and omits some. The table has about 63,000 clones, about four fifths seen once. The clonotype comes from a woman aged 18-29 years with glioma. Some clones in this sample may be carry-over from other donors' samples. The input for sequencing was peripheral blood mononuclear cells (PBMCs), taken from a glioma patient treated with radiotherapy, temozolomide or both. The rearrangement links TRBV2 to TRBJ1-2, with D unclear. CDR3 amino acids: CASRVGGIYGYTF. The CDR3 coding sequence is TGTGCCAGCAGGGTCGGCGGGATTTATGGCTACACCTTC.